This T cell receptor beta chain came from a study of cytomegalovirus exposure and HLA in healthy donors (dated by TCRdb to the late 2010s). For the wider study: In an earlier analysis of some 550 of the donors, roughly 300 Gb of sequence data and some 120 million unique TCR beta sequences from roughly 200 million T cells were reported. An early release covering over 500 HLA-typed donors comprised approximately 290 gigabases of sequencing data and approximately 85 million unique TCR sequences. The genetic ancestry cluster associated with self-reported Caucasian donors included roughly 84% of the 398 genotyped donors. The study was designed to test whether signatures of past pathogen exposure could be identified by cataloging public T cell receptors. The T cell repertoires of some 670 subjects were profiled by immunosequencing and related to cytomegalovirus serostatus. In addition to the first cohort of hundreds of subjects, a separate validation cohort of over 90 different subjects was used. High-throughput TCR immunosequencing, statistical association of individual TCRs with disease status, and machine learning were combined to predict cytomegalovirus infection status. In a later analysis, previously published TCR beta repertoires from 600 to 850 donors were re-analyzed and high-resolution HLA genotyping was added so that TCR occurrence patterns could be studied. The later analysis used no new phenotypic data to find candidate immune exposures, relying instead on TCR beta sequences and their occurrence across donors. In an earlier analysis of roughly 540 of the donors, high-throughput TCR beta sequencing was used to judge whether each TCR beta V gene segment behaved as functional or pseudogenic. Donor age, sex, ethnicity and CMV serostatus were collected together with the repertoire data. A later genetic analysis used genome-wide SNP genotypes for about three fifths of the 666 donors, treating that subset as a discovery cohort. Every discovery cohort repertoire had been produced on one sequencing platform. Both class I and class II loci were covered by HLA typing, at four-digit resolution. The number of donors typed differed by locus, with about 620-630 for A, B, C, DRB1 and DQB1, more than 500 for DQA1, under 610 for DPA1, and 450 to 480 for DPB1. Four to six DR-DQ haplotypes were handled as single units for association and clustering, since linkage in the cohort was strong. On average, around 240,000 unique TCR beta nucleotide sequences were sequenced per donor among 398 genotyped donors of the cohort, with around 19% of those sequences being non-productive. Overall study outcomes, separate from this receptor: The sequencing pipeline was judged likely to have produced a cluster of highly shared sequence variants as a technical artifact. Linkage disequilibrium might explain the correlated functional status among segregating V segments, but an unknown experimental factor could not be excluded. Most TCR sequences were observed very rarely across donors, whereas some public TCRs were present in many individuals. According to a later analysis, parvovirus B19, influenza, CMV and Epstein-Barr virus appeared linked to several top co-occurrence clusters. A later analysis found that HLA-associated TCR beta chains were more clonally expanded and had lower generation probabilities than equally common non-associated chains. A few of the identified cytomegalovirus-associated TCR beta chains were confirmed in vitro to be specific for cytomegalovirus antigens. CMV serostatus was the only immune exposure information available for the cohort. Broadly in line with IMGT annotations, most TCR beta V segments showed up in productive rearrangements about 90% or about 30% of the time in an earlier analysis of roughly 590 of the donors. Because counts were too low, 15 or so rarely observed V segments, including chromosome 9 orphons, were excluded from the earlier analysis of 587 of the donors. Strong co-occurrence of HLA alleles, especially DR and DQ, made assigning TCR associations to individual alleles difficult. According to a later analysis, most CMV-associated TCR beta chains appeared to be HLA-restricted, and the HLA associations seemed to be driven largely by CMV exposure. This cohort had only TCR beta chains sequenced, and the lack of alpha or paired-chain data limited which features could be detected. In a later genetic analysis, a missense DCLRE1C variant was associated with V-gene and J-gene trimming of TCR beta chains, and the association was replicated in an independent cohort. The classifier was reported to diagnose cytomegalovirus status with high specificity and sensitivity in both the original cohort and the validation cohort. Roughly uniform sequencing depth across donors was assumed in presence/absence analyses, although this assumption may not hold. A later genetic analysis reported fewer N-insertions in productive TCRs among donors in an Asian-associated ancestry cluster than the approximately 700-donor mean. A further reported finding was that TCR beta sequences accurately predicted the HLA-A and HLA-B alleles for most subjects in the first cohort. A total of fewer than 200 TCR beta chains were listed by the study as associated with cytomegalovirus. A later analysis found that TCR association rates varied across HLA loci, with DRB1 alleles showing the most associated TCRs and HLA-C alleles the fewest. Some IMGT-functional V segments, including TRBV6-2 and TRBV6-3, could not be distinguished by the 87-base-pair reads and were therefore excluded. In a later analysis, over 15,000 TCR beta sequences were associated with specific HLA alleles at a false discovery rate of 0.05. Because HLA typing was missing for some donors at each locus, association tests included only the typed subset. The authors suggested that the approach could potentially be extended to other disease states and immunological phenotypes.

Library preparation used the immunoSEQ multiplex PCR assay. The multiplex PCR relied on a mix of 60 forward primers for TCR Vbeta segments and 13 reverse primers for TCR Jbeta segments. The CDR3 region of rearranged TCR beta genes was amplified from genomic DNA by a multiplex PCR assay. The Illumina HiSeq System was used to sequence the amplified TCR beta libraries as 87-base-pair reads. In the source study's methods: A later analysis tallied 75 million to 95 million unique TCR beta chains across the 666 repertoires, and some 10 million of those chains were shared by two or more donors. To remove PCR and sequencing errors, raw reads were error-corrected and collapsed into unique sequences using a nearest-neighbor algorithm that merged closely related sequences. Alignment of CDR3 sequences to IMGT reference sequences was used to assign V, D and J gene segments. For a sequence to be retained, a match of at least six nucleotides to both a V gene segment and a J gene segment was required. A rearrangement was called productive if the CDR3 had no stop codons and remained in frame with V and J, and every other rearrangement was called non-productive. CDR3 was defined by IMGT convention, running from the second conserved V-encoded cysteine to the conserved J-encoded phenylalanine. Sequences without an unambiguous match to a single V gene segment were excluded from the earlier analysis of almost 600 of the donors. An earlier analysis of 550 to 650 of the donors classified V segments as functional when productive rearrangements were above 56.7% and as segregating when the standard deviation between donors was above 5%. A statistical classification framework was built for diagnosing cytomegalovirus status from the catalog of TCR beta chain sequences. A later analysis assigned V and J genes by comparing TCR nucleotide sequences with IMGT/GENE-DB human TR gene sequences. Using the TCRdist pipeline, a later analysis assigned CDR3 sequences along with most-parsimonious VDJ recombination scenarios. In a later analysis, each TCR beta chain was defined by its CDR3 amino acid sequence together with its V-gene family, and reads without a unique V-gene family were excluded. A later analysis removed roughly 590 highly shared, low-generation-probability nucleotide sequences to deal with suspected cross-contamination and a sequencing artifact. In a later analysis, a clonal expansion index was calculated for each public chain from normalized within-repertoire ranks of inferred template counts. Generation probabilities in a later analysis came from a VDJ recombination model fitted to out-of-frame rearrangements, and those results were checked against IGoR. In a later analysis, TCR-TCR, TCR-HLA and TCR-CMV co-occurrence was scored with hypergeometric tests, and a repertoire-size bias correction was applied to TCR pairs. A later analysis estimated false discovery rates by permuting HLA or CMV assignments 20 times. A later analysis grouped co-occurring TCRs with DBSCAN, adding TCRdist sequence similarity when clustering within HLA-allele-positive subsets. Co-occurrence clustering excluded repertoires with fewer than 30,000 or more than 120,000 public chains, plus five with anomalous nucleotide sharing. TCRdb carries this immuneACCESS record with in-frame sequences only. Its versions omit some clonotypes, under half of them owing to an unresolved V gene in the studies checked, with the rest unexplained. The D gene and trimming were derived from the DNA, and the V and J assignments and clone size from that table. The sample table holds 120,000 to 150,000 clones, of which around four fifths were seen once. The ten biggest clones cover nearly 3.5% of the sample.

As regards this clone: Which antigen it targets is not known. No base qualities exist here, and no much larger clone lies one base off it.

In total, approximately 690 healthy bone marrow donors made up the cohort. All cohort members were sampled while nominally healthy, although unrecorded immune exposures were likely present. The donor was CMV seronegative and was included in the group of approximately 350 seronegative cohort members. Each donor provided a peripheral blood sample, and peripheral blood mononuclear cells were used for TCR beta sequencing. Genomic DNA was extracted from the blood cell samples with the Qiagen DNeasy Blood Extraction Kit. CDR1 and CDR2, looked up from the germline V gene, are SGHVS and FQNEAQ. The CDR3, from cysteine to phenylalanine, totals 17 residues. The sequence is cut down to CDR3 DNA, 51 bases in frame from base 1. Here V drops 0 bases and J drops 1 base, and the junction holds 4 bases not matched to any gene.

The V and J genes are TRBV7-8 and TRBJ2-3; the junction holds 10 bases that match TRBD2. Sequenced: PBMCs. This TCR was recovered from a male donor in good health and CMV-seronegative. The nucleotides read TGTGCCAGCAGCTTAGCCTCTAGCGGGGGTCGCACAGATACGCAGTATTTT. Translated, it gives CASSLASSGGRTDTQYF.